Given below is one TCR beta chain in context. Regions amplified from RNA transcripts were the TCR beta CDR3 regions. HTBI primers were the set used in a first-round RT-PCR of the TCR CDR3. TCRdb passed the multiplex PCR reads through MiXCR, listing each CDR3 protein once. The data hold 400,000 or so distinct CDR3 sequences, with roughly an eighth observed a single time. The sample originates from a study of T cells in Graves' hyperthyroidism and ophthalmopathy. Patients showing uncontrolled infection, other autoimmune disease, pregnancy or lactation were ineligible. Sequenced material: blood. The source of this sequence is a man between 50 and 59 years old with Graves' ophthalmopathy.

In DNA, the CDR3 is TGCGCCAGCAGCCCGGGACTAGACAACAATGAGCAGTTCTTC. Translated, it gives CASSPGLDNNEQFF. The gene calls are TRBV4-1 and TRBJ2-1; 8 positions agree with TRBD2. The J segment lost 5 bases and the V segment lost 4 bases, leaving 4 bases of the junction unmatched. Per germline, CDR1 MGHRA and CDR2 YSYEKL. CDR3 size: 14 residues.